Below, 21 T cell receptor beta chains from the same sample are listed, as sequenced in a study of cytomegalovirus exposure and HLA in healthy donors. PCR amplification relied on 60 Vbeta primers (plus 13 Jbeta primers). Measured with immunoSEQ multiplex PCR; TCRdb has only the in-frame clones, and not every one. Of approximately 130,000 clones in the sample, about four fifths are singletons; the top ten hold around 1.5%. Sample: PBMCs. The receptors shown here come from a woman aged 40 to 50 in good health and CMV-seronegative.

The rearrangement links TRBV5-4 to TRBJ1-1; 10 bases line up with TRBD1. The CDR3 contains 14 residues. V shed 3 bases, J shed 7 bases, and the junction held 6 bases outside the gene matches. Germline-derived CDR1 and CDR2 are SGHNT and YYREEE (reference sequence). CDR3 nucleotide sequence: TGTGCCAGCAGCTCCCCGGGACAGGGGTATGAAGCTTTCTTT. Its protein product is CASSSPGQGYEAFF.

This chain uses TRBV9 with TRBJ2-7; possible D gene TRBD1, 6 bases. The germline V and J ends were trimmed by 4 bases and 0 bases, with 11 bases remaining between them. Germline V lookup: CDR1 SGDLS, CDR2 YYNGEE. The CDR3 is 14 residues long. The CDR3 nucleotides are TGTGCCAGCAGCTCCCGACAGGTCTCCTACGAGCAGTACTTC. Translated: CASSSRQVSYEQYF.

This clone has just one count. The CDR3 sequence is CAGSRTGRNTEAFF. The CDR3 region has the DNA TGTGCCGGGTCCCGGACAGGCCGGAACACTGAAGCTTTCTTT. The rearrangement uses TRBV28 and TRBJ1-1; 7 bases are a match to TRBD1. Germline V lookup: CDR1 MDHEN, CDR2 SYDVKM. The V gene end was trimmed by 11 bases and the J gene end by 1 base; junction bases not matched to a gene: 10. This CDR3 has 14 amino acids.

The rearrangement uses TRBV7-9 and TRBJ2-7, with a weak D call TRBD1 (7 bases). Deletions cut 5 bases from V and 4 bases from J, with 18 bases between. The CDR3 totals 15 residues. Germline CDR1 and CDR2: SEHNR and FQNEAQ (reference sequence). CDR3 sequence: CASSVGGGGGYEQYF. The CDR3 DNA follows: TGTGCCAGCAGCGTTGGCGGAGGGGGCGGTTACGAGCAGTACTTC. The variable domain in full, with the rest retrieved from reference TRBV7-9 and TRBJ2-7, is DTGVSQNPRHKITKRGQNVTFRCDPISEHNRLYWYRQTLGQGPEFLTYFQNEAQLEKSRLLSDRFSAERPKGSFSTLEIQRTEQGDSAMYLCASSVGGGGGYEQYFGPGTRLTVT.

This clone has just one count. This chain uses TRBV19 with TRBJ1-2; 7 bases are shared with TRBD1. The CDR3 is made up of 14 amino acids. V was pared by 8 bases and J by 7 bases, with 13 bases of the junction left unmatched. CDR1 and CDR2 (germline): LNHDA, SQIVND (reference sequence). This chain's CDR3 is CASLLSGQTVGYTF. CDR3 coding DNA: TGTGCCAGTCTTCTCTCGGGACAGACAGTTGGCTACACCTTC. Together with reference TRBV19 and TRBJ1-2, the CDR3 gives the full variable domain: DGGITQSPKYLFRKEGQNVTLSCEQNLNHDAMYWYRQDPGQGLRLIYYSQIVNDFQKGDIAEGYSVSREKKESFPLTVTSAQKNPTAFYLCASLLSGQTVGYTFGSGTRLTVV.

The CDR3: CASSRTSGDSYEQYF. The CDR3 nucleotides are TGCGCCAGCAGCCGAACTAGCGGGGATTCCTACGAGCAGTACTTC. The J gene is TRBJ2-5, the V gene TRBV4-1, with TRBD2 matching over 10 bases. The closer fit of TRBJ2-7 to the DNA end suggests the J call may be wrong. CDR1 is MGHRA and CDR2 is YSYEKL in the germline V gene. This CDR3 is built from 15 residues.

This chain uses TRBV2 with TRBJ2-2; TRBD2 is a possible D gene (5 bases). CDR3 length: 14 residues. In germline, CDR1 is SNHLY, CDR2 FYNNEI. With 4 bases removed from V and 6 bases from J, the gap between germline ends came to 12 bases. CDR3 coding DNA: TGTGCCAGCAGTGTTTCCCGGAGGCCCGGGGAGCTGTTTTTT. Its translation is CASSVSRRPGELFF.

CDR3 in amino acids: CASGLGQGRAEAFF. DNA for the CDR3: TGTGCTAGTGGTTTGGGACAGGGTCGGGCTGAAGCTTTCTTT. This chain links TRBV12-5 with TRBJ1-1; 7 bases are shared with TRBD1. This CDR3 region has 14 residues. Germline values: CDR1 LGHNT, CDR2 FRNRAP. The J segment lost 6 bases and the V segment lost 1 base, leaving 5 bases of the junction unmatched.

Regarding this clone: This CDR3 is missing its conserved last phenylalanine or tryptophan, likely due to a read error. CDR3 sequence: CASSVEIGDYGYTL. Here the CDR3 DNA reads TGTGCCAGCAGCGTAGAAATCGGAGACTATGGCTACACCCTC. This chain connects TRBV9 to TRBJ1-2; D is ambiguous. Trimming shortened V by 0 bases and J by 3 bases, and 9 bases separated the two germline ends. CDR1 and CDR2 (germline): SGDLS, YYNGEE. CDR3 size: 14 residues.

This clone was found a few times. The chain couples TRBV10-3 to TRBJ1-2; D not resolved. The CDR3 covers 15 residues. The V and J ends lost 10 bases and 8 bases respectively, with 26 bases between them. CDR1 is ENHRY and CDR2 is SYGVKD in the germline V gene. This chain's CDR3 is CATEAGNVLATGYTF. The DNA of the CDR3 is TGTGCCACGGAGGCGGGAAACGTGCTCGCCACGGGCTACACCTTC.

The genes are TRBV7-8 and TRBJ1-2; 7 nucleotides match TRBD1. The CDR3 covers 14 residues. With 5 bases clipped from V and 4 bases from J, the junction kept 7 bases outside the gene matches. Germline assignment: CDR1 SGHVS and CDR2 FQNEAQ. The CDR3 region is CASSATTGVYGYTF. DNA of the CDR3: TGTGCCAGCAGCGCCACAACAGGGGTCTATGGCTACACCTTC.

V usage is TRBV28 and J usage is TRBJ2-7; 9 positions match TRBD1. This CDR3 has 14 residues. After removal of 10 bases from V and 1 base from J, the junction contained 8 bases not matched to a gene. Per the germline V gene, CDR1 is MDHEN and CDR2 is SYDVKM. As DNA, the CDR3 is TGTGCCACCGTAAGGGGGACAGGGTCCTACGAGCAGTACTTC. Translated, it gives CATVRGTGSYEQYF.

This clone appeared a few times. The chain links TRBV10-3 to TRBJ1-1; D is perhaps TRBD1 (5 bases). The CDR3 contains 15 residues. Germline CDR1 reads ENHRY; CDR2 reads SYGVKD. V was clipped by 4 bases and J by 3 bases, with 15 bases between them. The CDR3 sequence: CAISAGRDGDTEAFF. The DNA for the CDR3 is TGTGCCATCAGTGCGGGCAGGGATGGGGACACTGAAGCTTTCTTT.

J is TRBJ2-1 and V is TRBV5-1; 14 bases fit TRBD2. The CDR3 runs 18 residues. Per germline, CDR1 SGHRS and CDR2 YFSETQ. V lost 6 bases, J lost 0 bases, and 8 bases stayed unmatched. CDR3: CASKLWTSGGSSYNEQFF. CDR3 coding DNA: TGCGCCAGCAAGCTATGGACTAGCGGGGGGAGCTCCTACAATGAGCAGTTCTTC.

The chain employs TRBV7-8 and TRBJ2-2; 8 positions match TRBD1. Germline CDR1 reads SGHVS; CDR2 reads FQNEAQ. The CDR3 is 15 amino acids. Trimming removed 5 bases from V and 5 bases from J; junction bases left unmatched: 7. Here the CDR3 DNA reads TGTGCCAGCAGCCCCACAGGGGGGACGACCGGGGAGCTGTTTTTT. This sequence encodes CASSPTGGTTGELFF.

V and J are TRBV29-1 and TRBJ2-7; 8 bases match TRBD1. There are 18 residues in the CDR3. Germline V lookup: CDR1 SQVTM, CDR2 ANQGSEA. Trimming removed 7 bases from V and 3 bases from J; junction bases left unmatched: 23. CDR3 in amino acids: CSGPTFPTPGQAFYEQYF. For the CDR3, the DNA is TGCAGCGGCCCCACGTTCCCTACGCCGGGACAGGCGTTCTACGAGCAGTACTTC.

The rearrangement joins TRBV6-6 to TRBJ1-4; TRBD1 might be the D (5 bases). Germline CDR1 reads MNHNY; CDR2 reads SVGAGI (reference sequence). CDR3 length: 16 amino acids. Trimming took off 3 bases at V and 0 bases at J, with 11 bases between the two ends. Written as DNA, the CDR3 is TGTGCCAGCAGTTATCCCCAGGGTGCAACTAATGAAAAACTGTTTTTT. Translated: CASSYPQGATNEKLFF.

This clone was recorded once. The V and J genes are TRBV4-1 and TRBJ1-6, with TRBD1 identical over 7 bases. The CDR3 covers 14 residues. The ends lost 4 bases at V and 7 bases at J; junction bases unmatched: 4. From germline, CDR1 is MGHRA and CDR2 YSYEKL. The CDR3 spells CASSPWDRNSPLHF. The CDR3 nucleotides read TGCGCCAGCAGCCCGTGGGACAGAAATTCACCCCTCCACTTT.

This rearrangement joins TRBV10-3 to TRBJ1-2, with D unresolved. V lost 2 bases and J 4 bases, leaving 2 bases between the germline ends. Germline V gives CDR1 ENHRY, CDR2 SYGVKD. The CDR3 has 11 amino acids. The CDR3 coding sequence is TGTGCCATCAGTGAGCGCTATGGCTACACCTTC. This encodes CAISERYGYTF.

The chain has TRBV5-1 and TRBJ1-5; D call uncertain. Per the germline V gene, CDR1 is SGHRS and CDR2 is YFSETQ. CDR3 length equals 14 residues. Trimming took 5 bases from V and 0 from J, leaving 9 bases between them. The CDR3 DNA reads as TGCGCCAGCAGTCCGGGTAATAGCAATCAGCCCCAGCATTTT. As protein: CASSPGNSNQPQHF.

The CDR3 region is CASSSTVGREGKLFF. The CDR3 DNA is TGCGCCAGCAGCTCCACGGTTGGGAGAGAGGGAAAACTGTTTTTT. V gene TRBV5-1 combines with J gene TRBJ1-4; no clear D gene. The V end lost 3 bases, the J end lost 10 bases, and 19 bases lay between the germline ends. The CDR3 is 15 residues long. The V gene's germline CDR1 is SGHRS and CDR2 YFSETQ.